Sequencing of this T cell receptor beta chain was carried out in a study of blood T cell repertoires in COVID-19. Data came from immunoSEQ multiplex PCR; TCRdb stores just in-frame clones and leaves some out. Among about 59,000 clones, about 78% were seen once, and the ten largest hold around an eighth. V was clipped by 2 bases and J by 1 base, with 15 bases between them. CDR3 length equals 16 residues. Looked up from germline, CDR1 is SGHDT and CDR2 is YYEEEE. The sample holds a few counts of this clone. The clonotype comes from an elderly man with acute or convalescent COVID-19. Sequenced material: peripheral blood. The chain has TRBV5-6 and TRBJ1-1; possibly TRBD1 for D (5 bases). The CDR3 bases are TGTGCCAGCAGCTTCGCCACAGGTAGGGAGAACACTGAAGCTTTCTTT. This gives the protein CASSFATGRENTEAFF. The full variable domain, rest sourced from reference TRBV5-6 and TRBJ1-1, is DAGVTQSPTHLIKTRGQQVTLRCSPKSGHDTVSWYQQALGQGPQFIFQYYEEEERQRGNFPDRFSGHQFPNYSSELNVNALLLGDSALYLCASSFATGRENTEAFFGQGTRLTVV.